These 22 T cell receptor beta chains were sequenced from one sample in a study of tumour-infiltrating T cells in Burkitt lymphoma. Profiled with immunoSEQ multiplex PCR; TCRdb holds only in-frame clones, not every one. There are some 5,100 clones in the sample; less than 20% occur only once, and approximately 14% lies in the top ten. Sequencing input: tumor tissue. The receptors were gathered from a human donor with diffuse large B-cell lymphoma.

This clone was seen just once. This chain uses TRBV19 with TRBJ2-2; the D is unclear. The length of the CDR3 is 16 residues. Germline CDR1 reads LNHDA; CDR2 reads SQIVND (reference sequence). The germline V and J ends were trimmed by 3 bases and 6 bases, with 17 bases remaining between them. The CDR3 here is CASSMSYSLLSGELFF. DNA of the CDR3: TGTGCCAGTAGTATGTCCTACAGCCTTCTATCCGGGGAGCTGTTTTTT.

The CDR3 bases are TGTGCCAGCAGTATGGCGGGAGGGTCCTACGAGCAGTACTTC. It translates to CASSMAGGSYEQYF. V usage is TRBV2 and J usage is TRBJ2-7, with 9 bases that match TRBD2. Trimming removed 5 bases from V and 1 base from J; junction bases left unmatched: 3. This CDR3 has 14 residues. Germline V CDR1 and CDR2: SNHLY, FYNNEI.

This clone was counted between two and nine times. No DNA is shown, since the ends of the CDR3 on it are uncertain; the CDR3 is the one TCRdb lists. V is TRBV21-1 and J is TRBJ1-3. TRBV21-1 corresponds to a pseudogene. The CDR3 adds up to 17 amino acids, both ends counted. This chain's CDR3 is CASSKYREVGAGNTIYF.

J is TRBJ2-1 and V is TRBV28; D not resolved. Trimming stripped 2 bases from V and 15 bases from J, with 17 bases between. There are 13 residues in the CDR3. Looked up from germline, CDR1 is MDHEN and CDR2 is SYDVKM. CDR3 amino acids: CASSLNPATKGFF. The CDR3 bases are TGTGCCAGCAGTTTAAACCCAGCAACTAAAGGGTTCTTC.

This clone was seen a few times. This chain uses TRBV10-1 with TRBJ2-3; the match to TRBD2 covers 12 bases. Germline loops: CDR1 WNHNN, CDR2 SYGVQD (reference sequence). Trimming at V came to 0 bases and at J to 0 bases, leaving 7 bases not matched to a gene. CDR3 size: 19 residues. CDR3 bases: TGCGCCAGCAGTGAGTCCGGACTAGCGGGATCTACTAGCACAGATACGCAGTATTTT. As protein: CASSESGLAGSTSTDTQYF.

This clone was seen a handful of times. The genes are TRBV15 and TRBJ2-7; no clear D gene. The CDR3 covers 14 residues. Deletions cut 5 bases from V and 6 bases from J, with 17 bases between. CDR1 LNHNV and CDR2 YYDKDF come from the germline V gene (reference sequence). CDR3 sequence (DNA): TGTGCCACCAGCTCCCTAGGCCGCTTAGGCGAGCAGTACTTC. It is translated as CATSSLGRLGEQYF.

This clone was observed a handful of times. The chain couples TRBV19 to TRBJ2-7; TRBD1 matches 9 bases. V shed 5 bases, J shed 5 bases, and the junction held 4 bases outside the gene matches. This CDR3 comprises 13 residues. The germline gives CDR1 LNHDA, CDR2 SQIVND (reference sequence). The CDR3 sequence: CASSHRGRHEQYF. CDR3 nucleotides: TGTGCCAGTAGTCACAGGGGGCGTCACGAGCAGTACTTC.

The chain links TRBV11-3 to TRBJ2-2; D gene ambiguous. The CDR3 sequence is 13 residues long. V gave up 1 base and J gave up 6 bases, with 6 bases separating them. Germline V gene lookup returns CDR1 SGHNT and CDR2 YENEEA. CDR3 sequence (DNA): TGTGCCAGCAGCTTAGTGGTGGCCGGGGAGCTGTTTTTT. Translating it yields CASSLVVAGELFF.

The chain recombines TRBV11-1 with TRBJ2-1, with D possibly matching TRBD1 (7 bases). This CDR3 contains 15 residues. V lost 4 bases and J 3 bases, leaving 13 bases between the germline ends. Germline assignment: CDR1 SGHAT and CDR2 FQDESV (reference sequence). The DNA for the CDR3 is TGTGCCAGCAGCTCTCAGGGGGGAGTCTACAATGAGCAGTTCTTC. Translated: CASSSQGGVYNEQFF.

This clone was counted only a few times. The rearrangement uses TRBV6-4 and TRBJ1-5; D is uncertain. Trimming stripped 6 bases from V and 9 bases from J, with 15 bases between. The CDR3 totals 13 residues. The germline gives CDR1 MRHNA, CDR2 SNTAGT. Written as DNA, the CDR3 is TGTGCCAGCAGGGGAAACCTCGTGGGGCCCCAGCATTTT. Translated: CASRGNLVGPQHF.

This clone was observed a few times. This chain joins TRBV9 and TRBJ1-4; D not certain. The CDR3 covers 16 residues. The V gene lost 0 bases and the J gene lost 0 bases, with 9 bases spanning the gap. From germline, CDR1 is SGDLS and CDR2 YYNGEE. The chain's CDR3 is CASSVGASSTNEKLFF. Here the CDR3 DNA reads TGTGCCAGCAGCGTAGGAGCCTCTTCAACTAATGAAAAACTGTTTTTT.

The rearrangement joins TRBV7-8 to TRBJ2-1; 9 bases map to TRBD2. V dropped 2 bases and J dropped 2; count of bases not matched to a gene: 1. The CDR3 has 15 amino acids. From germline, CDR1 is SGHVS and CDR2 FQNEAQ. CDR3 sequence (DNA): TGTGCCAGCAGCTTAAGACTAGCGGCCTACAATGAGCAGTTCTTC. It specifies CASSLRLAAYNEQFF.

This clone turned up a few times. The chain has TRBV6-5 and TRBJ2-2, with a weak D call TRBD2 (6 bases). This CDR3 contains 16 residues. V lost 4 bases and J lost 4, with 16 bases in between. The germline CDR1 and CDR2 sequences are MNHEY and SVGAGI. The CDR3 spells CASSSPSLASTGELFF. As DNA, the CDR3 is TGTGCCAGCAGTTCTCCTAGCCTAGCGAGCACCGGGGAGCTGTTTTTT.

The rearrangement uses TRBV7-9 and TRBJ2-3; possibly TRBD1 for D (5 bases). With 3 bases removed from V and 10 bases from J, the gap between germline ends came to 11 bases. The CDR3 is 12 residues long. The germline V gene encodes CDR1 SEHNR and CDR2 FQNEAQ (reference sequence). The CDR3 DNA reads TGTGCCAGCAGCTTTACCAGGGATGCGCAGTATTTT. Its translation: CASSFTRDAQYF.

In nucleotides, the CDR3 is TGTGCCAGCAGCGTACTTCCTAGCCGCAATGAGCAGTTCTTC. Translated: CASSVLPSRNEQFF. The chain employs TRBV9 and TRBJ2-1; a possible D gene is TRBD2 (5 bases). Trimming removed 1 base from V and 6 bases from J, with 11 bases in between. Germline V gene lookup returns CDR1 SGDLS and CDR2 YYNGEE. CDR3 size: 14 residues.

This clone came up a few times. V gene TRBV4-2 combines with J gene TRBJ2-5; D gene uncertain. This CDR3 contains 17 residues. Germline values: CDR1 LGHNA, CDR2 YNFKEQ. V was trimmed by 1 base and J by 5 bases, leaving 20 bases between them. The CDR3 nucleotides are TGTGCCAGCAGCCAAGGGGTTCGAGGACCCCCTGCCGAGACCCAGTACTTC. It yields the protein CASSQGVRGPPAETQYF.

The genes are TRBV7-8 and TRBJ2-7; D is ambiguous. The V end was cut by 5 bases, the J end by 3 bases, with 8 bases between. Germline V gene sequence: CDR1 SGHVS, CDR2 FQNEAQ. The CDR3 length is 12 residues. CDR3: CASSPRYYEQYF. CDR3 coding DNA: TGTGCCAGCAGCCCACGGTACTACGAGCAGTACTTC.

A few counts support this clone. This CDR3 reads CASSQDGGGSGNTIYF. The CDR3 region has the DNA TGTGCCAGCAGCCAAGATGGGGGGGGCTCTGGAAACACCATATATTTT. This chain joins TRBV4-2 and TRBJ1-3; D possibly corresponds to TRBD1 (5 bases). V was clipped by 0 bases and J by 0 bases, with 9 bases between them. Per germline, CDR1 LGHNA and CDR2 YNFKEQ. This CDR3 is built from 16 residues.

As concerns this clone: The junction departs from germline at one end; a sequencing error may be responsible. CDR3: CASTRTSPQKTQYF. The CDR3 DNA reads TGTGCCAGCACCCGAACTAGCCCCCAAAAGACCCAGTACTTC. This chain links TRBV6-5 with TRBJ2-5, with D tentatively TRBD2 (6 bases). Germline V gives CDR1 MNHEY, CDR2 SVGAGI. The CDR3 is 14 residues long.

The genes are TRBV5-1 and TRBJ2-7; 14 bases line up with TRBD2. The CDR3 totals 15 residues. V trimming: 3 bases; J trimming: 4 bases; junction bases outside the gene matches: 3. Germline V CDR1 and CDR2: SGHRS, YFSETQ. CDR3 region: CASSWGLAGVYEQYF. The CDR3 region has the DNA TGCGCCAGCAGCTGGGGACTAGCGGGAGTTTACGAGCAGTACTTC. Using reference TRBV5-1 and TRBJ2-7 for the parts outside the CDR3, the full variable domain is KAGVTQTPRYLIKTRGQQVTLSCSPISGHRSVSWYQQTPGQGLQFLFEYFSETQRNKGNFPGRFSGRQFSNSRSEMNVSTLELGDSALYLCASSWGLAGVYEQYFGPGTRLTVT.

This clone was seen more than once but under ten times. The gene calls are TRBV30 and TRBJ2-5; 7 positions match TRBD2. The V segment lost 3 bases and the J segment 4 bases; nucleotides outside the gene matches: 8. There are 14 residues in the CDR3. From germline, CDR1 is GTSNPN and CDR2 SVGIG (reference sequence). Here the CDR3 reads CAWRPEGGRETQYF. In DNA, the CDR3 is TGTGCCTGGAGGCCCGAGGGAGGGCGAGAGACCCAGTACTTC.

The CDR3 DNA follows: TGTGCCAGTAGTATAGGGATGGGTGAGCAGTTCTTC. Translating it yields CASSIGMGEQFF. The rearrangement links TRBV19 to TRBJ2-1, with D unresolved. Trimming took off 1 base at V and 9 bases at J, with 7 bases between the two ends. Germline V CDR1 and CDR2: LNHDA, SQIVND (reference sequence). CDR3 size: 12 residues.